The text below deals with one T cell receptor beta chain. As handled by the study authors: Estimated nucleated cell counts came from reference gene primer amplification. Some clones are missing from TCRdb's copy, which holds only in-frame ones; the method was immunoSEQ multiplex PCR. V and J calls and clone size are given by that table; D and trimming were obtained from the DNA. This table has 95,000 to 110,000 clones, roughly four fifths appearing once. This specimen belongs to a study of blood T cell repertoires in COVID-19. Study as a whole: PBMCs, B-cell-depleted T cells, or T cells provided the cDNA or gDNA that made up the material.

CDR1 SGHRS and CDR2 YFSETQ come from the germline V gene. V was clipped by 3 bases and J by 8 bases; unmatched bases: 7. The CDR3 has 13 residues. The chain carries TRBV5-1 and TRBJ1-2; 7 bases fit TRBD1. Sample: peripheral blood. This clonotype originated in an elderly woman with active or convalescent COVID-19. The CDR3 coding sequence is TGCGCCAGCAGCTACAGGGGAGAGGAAGGCTACACCTTC. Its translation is CASSYRGEEGYTF.